This TCR beta chain was captured by sequencing in a study of Ad26.COV2.S vaccination and SARS-CoV-2 variants. The germline CDR1 and CDR2 sequences are SQVTM and ANQGSEA. The CDR3 has 13 residues. V was shortened by 4 bases and J by 1 base, with 8 bases between the two germline ends. Broader study findings: Placebo and vaccine recipients had non-spike TCR breadth that was similar. A substantial breadth of spike-specific CD8+ and CD4+ T cell responses after vaccination has been reported. There was a possibility that the TCR breadth and depth analyses underestimated total T cell responses. The study found higher spike-specific TCR breadth in vaccine than placebo recipients.

Only in-frame clones appear in the TCRdb table, and some are missing; sequencing was by immunoSEQ multiplex PCR. The sample gives about 350,000 clones, 90% to 95% of which show up once; about 3.8% is in the top ten. Remarks on this clone: What it binds is not known.

Source: peripheral blood, taken after recovery from COVID-19. This TCR came from a human donor who had recovered from COVID-19. The chain links TRBV29-1 to TRBJ2-4; no reliable D call. Written as DNA, the CDR3 is TGCAGCGTTGTAATGGGGGCCAAAAACATTCAGTACTTC. This sequence encodes CSVVMGAKNIQYF. The full variable domain, with the rest looked up from reference TRBV29-1 and TRBJ2-4, is SAVISQKPSRDICQRGTSLTIQCQVDSQVTMMFWYRQQPGQSLTLIATANQGSEATYESGFVIDKFPISRPNLTFSTLTVSNMSPEDSSIYLCSVVMGAKNIQYFGAGTRLSVL.